The sample holds a few counts of the clone carrying this T cell receptor (beta chain). Its antigen is as yet unknown. The ends were cut back, 6 bases at V and 3 bases at J, with 12 bases in the middle. CDR3 length: 13 residues. CDR1 and CDR2 from the germline V gene are SQVTM and ANQGSEA. In TCRdb, the 5' RACE reads were re-called with MiXCR into one record per CDR3 protein. The table records approximately 570,000 distinct CDR3 sequences, more than 15% of them present only once. The sample comes from a study of T-cell memory formation after mild COVID-19. Study-level points and caveats: There was a balanced CD4/CD8 profile in clones contracting day 15 to 85, and later expanders leaned CD4+. Contracting CD4+ clones lay largely in CM and EM, with CD8+ ones residing in EMRA.

J is TRBJ1-5 and V is TRBV29-1; the D is unclear. The sequence was collected from an adult woman who had mild COVID-19 (a few samples of this study predate the infection). Cell type and time point are not known. Sequenced input: PBMCs or a T cell subset sorted from them (not recorded which). The CDR3 nucleotides read TGCAGCGTCCGTCCCGGGCTCAATCAGCCCCAGCATTTT. Its translation is CSVRPGLNQPQHF.